This TCR beta chain was sequenced during a study of graft-versus-host responses after intestinal transplantation. Findings of the study overall: Patients who carried graft-donor T cell macrochimerism also had high graft-versus-host to host-versus-graft clonal ratios in their allografts.

With respect to this clone: What it binds is unknown.

Losses at the gene ends were 5 bases for V and 11 bases for J; bases not matched to a gene: 17. This CDR3 is 14 amino acids long. The germline V gene encodes CDR1 GTSNPN and CDR2 SVGIG (reference sequence). Sequencing used immunoSEQ multiplex PCR; TCRdb keeps in-frame clones, though not all of them. Among about 130,000 clones listed, over 85% were seen once. This TCR came from a human donor who received an intestinal transplant. The gene calls are TRBV30 and TRBJ2-7; 8 bases align to TRBD1. This sample comprised unstimulated CD4+ T cells sorted from spleen or lymph node cells, obtained before intestinal transplant. CDR3 sequence: CAWHRGRTGRCEYF. In nucleotides, the CDR3 is TGTGCCTGGCACAGAGGTAGGACAGGGAGGTGTGAGTACTTC.